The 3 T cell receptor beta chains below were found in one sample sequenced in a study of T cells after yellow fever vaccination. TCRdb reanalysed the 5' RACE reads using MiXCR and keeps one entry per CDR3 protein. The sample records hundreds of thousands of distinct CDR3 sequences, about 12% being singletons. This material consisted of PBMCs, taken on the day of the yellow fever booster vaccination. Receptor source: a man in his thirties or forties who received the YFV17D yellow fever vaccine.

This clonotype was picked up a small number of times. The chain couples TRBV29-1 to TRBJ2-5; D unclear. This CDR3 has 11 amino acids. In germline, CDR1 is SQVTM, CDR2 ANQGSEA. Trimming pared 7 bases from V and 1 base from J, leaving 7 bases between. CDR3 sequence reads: CSGSAQETQYF. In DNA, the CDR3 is TGCAGCGGGTCGGCCCAAGAGACCCAGTACTTC.

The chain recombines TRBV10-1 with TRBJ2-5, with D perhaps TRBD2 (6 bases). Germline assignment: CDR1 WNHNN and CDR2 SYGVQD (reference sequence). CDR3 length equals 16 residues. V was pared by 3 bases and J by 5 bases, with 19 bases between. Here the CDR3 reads CASSDGPGANGETQYF. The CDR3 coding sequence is TGCGCCAGCAGTGACGGGCCGGGAGCAAACGGGGAGACCCAGTACTTC.

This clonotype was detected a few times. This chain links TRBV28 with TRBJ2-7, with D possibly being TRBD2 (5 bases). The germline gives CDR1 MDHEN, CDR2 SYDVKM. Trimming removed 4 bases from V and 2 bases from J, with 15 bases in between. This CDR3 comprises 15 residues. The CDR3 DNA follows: TGTGCCAGCAGTTCGACGCTAGGACTCACCTACGAGCAGTACTTC. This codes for CASSSTLGLTYEQYF.